Listed below are T cell receptor beta chains from one sample, sequenced in a study of multiple sclerosis patients with progressive multifocal leukoencephalopathy. Sequenced by immunoSEQ multiplex PCR; TCRdb stores in-frame clones only, minus some. The profile shows around 25,000 clones, 80% to 95% of them singletons. Here the sequenced sample was PBMCs, taken from a patient treated with natalizumab. Receptors were obtained from a man aged 25 to 40 with multiple sclerosis. Each CDR3 is given with its conserved first and last residue. A D gene is named only where the DNA matches it firmly. Some rows have no size entry. The others give once, few or many, or a class for an expanded clone.

>14|-|-|TRBJ1-3|TRBV18
TGTGCCAGCCAAACCGAGAGAACTGGAAACACCATATATTTT
CASQTERTGNTIYF
>15|once|TRBD2|TRBJ2-7|TRBV5-4
TGTGCCAGCAGCTCCGCGGGACTAGCAGGCTACGAGCAGTACTTC
CASSSAGLAGYEQYF
>11|-|TRBD2|TRBJ2-7|TRBV7-9
TGTGCCAGCAGCCGGGGGGGCGAGCAGTACTTC
CASSRGGEQYF
>15|-|-|TRBJ1-2|TRBV5-4
TGTGCCAGCAGCTTAGTTGGGGGGGTTTCCTATGGCTACACCTTC
CASSLVGGVSYGYTF
>15|-|-|TRBJ1-5|TRBV6-1
TGTGCCAGCTCCCAGGTGAGGGGTACCAATCAGCCCCAGCATTTT
CASSQVRGTNQPQHF
>15|-|-|TRBJ2-7|TRBV5-1
TGCGCCAGCAGCTTGGAACAGCGATCTTTTTACGAGCAGTACTTC
CASSLEQRSFYEQYF
>15|-|-|TRBJ1-4|TRBV12-5
TGTGCTAGTGGTTGGGACATCTTAACGAGGGAAAAACTGTTTTTT
CASGWDILTREKLFF
>16|-|-|TRBJ2-4|TRBV28
TGTGCCAGCAGGACCGGGACCGTTATAGCCAAAAACATTCAGTACTTC
CASRTGTVIAKNIQYF
>14|-|-|TRBJ2-5|TRBV6-6
TGTGCCAGCAGTGCCGGGGTCTACCAAGAGACCCAGTACTTC
CASSAGVYQETQYF
>17|-|-|TRBJ1-1|TRBV7-6
TGTGCCAGCAGCTTACCACTGGGCGGAGGGTCGGACACTGAAGCTTTCTTT
CASSLPLGGGSDTEAFF
>18|-|TRBD1|TRBJ2-2|TRBV15
TGTGCCACCAGCAGTCCCGGGACAGGGGACCAGGGAACCGGGGAGCTGTTTTTT
CATSSPGTGDQGTGELFF
>13|-|-|TRBJ2-1|TRBV9
TGTGCCAGCAGCGTAAGGGAAAACAATGAGCAGTTCTTC
CASSVRENNEQFF
>16|-|-|TRBJ2-7|TRBV18
TGTGCCAGCTCACCACCGGGGGTAAAGAGAGGGTACGAGCAGTACTTC
CASSPPGVKRGYEQYF
>15|-|TRBD1|TRBJ1-5|TRBV18
TGTGCCAGCTCAGTCGGACAGGGGGCCGTTCAGCCCCAGCATTTT
CASSVGQGAVQPQHF
>15|-|-|TRBJ1-3|TRBV19
TGTGCCAGTAGTATCGTAGGGAGCTCTGGAAACACCATATATTTT
CASSIVGSSGNTIYF
>14|-|-|TRBJ2-2|TRBV27
TGTGCCAGCAGTTCGCTAGAGATGACCGGGGAGCTGTTTTTT
CASSSLEMTGELFF
>12|few|TRBD1|TRBJ2-7|TRBV10-3
TGTGCCATCTACGACAGGGGGCAGGAGCAGTACTTC
CAIYDRGQEQYF
>14|-|TRBD1|TRBJ1-1|TRBV6-1
TGTGCCAGCAGTGAAGACAGGGGTGACACTGAAGCTTTCTTT
CASSEDRGDTEAFF
>15|-|TRBD1|TRBJ1-5|TRBV19
TGTGCCAGTAGTACGACAGGGCCCAGCAATCAGCCCCAACATTTT
CASSTTGPSNQPQHF
>15|once|-|TRBJ1-1|TRBV19
TGTGCCAGCCTGGCGGGGGCCTCCCGGGTCACTGAAGCTTTCTTT
CASLAGASRVTEAFF
>15|-|-|TRBJ1-2|TRBV10-3
TGTGCCATCAGAGGGGATCCGACCTCTAACTATGGCTACACCTTC
CAIRGDPTSNYGYTF
>15|-|-|TRBJ1-1|TRBV6-6
TGTGCCAGCAGTTACCCCTTACACGCCCCAACTGAAGCTTTCTTT
CASSYPLHAPTEAFF
>16|-|-|TRBJ1-1|TRBV4-3
TGCGCCAGCAGCCTCTCGGGTTGGGGGCGCGAAACTGAAGCTTTCTTT
CASSLSGWGRETEAFF
>16|-|TRBD2|TRBJ2-5|TRBV9
TGTGCCAGCAGCCCCACGGGGGGGGGAGGGCAAGAGACCCAGTACTTC
CASSPTGGGGQETQYF
>21|-|-|TRBJ1-2|TRBV4-1
TGCGCCAGCAGCCAAGAGAATAACCCCGGGCCTGGGCAGGCCTTACACTATGGCTACACCTTC
CASSQENNPGPGQALHYGYTF
>13|-|-|TRBJ1-5|TRBV4-1
TGCGCCAGCAGCCAAGGGACCAATCAGCCCCAGCATTTT
CASSQGTNQPQHF
>12|-|-|TRBJ2-7|TRBV7-8
TGTGCCAGCAGCTTTGACCTCTACGAGCAGTACTTC
CASSFDLYEQYF
>15|-|TRBD1|TRBJ1-4|TRBV18
TGTGCCAGCTCATTTACCGGGACAGGGGGCGGAAAACTGTTTTTT
CASSFTGTGGGKLFF
>16|-|-|TRBJ2-2|TRBV10-3
TGTGCCATCAGTGTCTCTTCGGACAAGAACACCGGGGAGCTGTTTTTT
CAISVSSDKNTGELFF
>16|-|-|TRBJ2-2|TRBV15
TGTGCCACCAGCAGAGATCGCACAGGGTGGGGCGGGGAGCTGTTTTTT
CATSRDRTGWGGELFF
>16|-|TRBD1|TRBJ2-1|TRBV10-3
TGTGCCATCAGGACCCCCGGGACAGGGAATCTAGTTGAGCAGTTCTTC
CAIRTPGTGNLVEQFF
>14|-|-|TRBJ2-3|TRBV18
TGTGCCAGCACTACAGGAGGGCCGTTGGATACGCAGTATTTT
CASTTGGPLDTQYF
>14|-|-|TRBJ2-3|TRBV4-3
TGCGCCAGCAGCCAAGACTCCTATGTGGGAACGCAGTATTTT
CASSQDSYVGTQYF
>14|few|-|TRBJ1-6|TRBV10-3
TGTGCCATCAGGGGAGGGGTTCATAATTCACCCCTCCACTTT
CAIRGGVHNSPLHF
>16|-|-|TRBJ2-3|TRBV9
TGTGCCAGCAGCGTAGGATCAACAGGGCCCACAGATACGCAGTATTTT
CASSVGSTGPTDTQYF
>17|-|-|TRBJ1-2|TRBV27
TGTGCCAGCAGTCCCCATTCCCGACAGAAGTTTAACTATGGCTACACCTTC
CASSPHSRQKFNYGYTF
>17|-|TRBD2|TRBJ2-5|TRBV7-7
TGTGCTAGCAGCTTAGCGAATGCGGGAGTGGGCCGGGAGACCCAGTACTTC
CASSLANAGVGRETQYF
>15|-|TRBD2|TRBJ2-7|TRBV7-9
TGTGCCAGCAGCGCTATCGGGACTAGCGGGTACGAGCAGTACTTC
CASSAIGTSGYEQYF
>13|-|-|TRBJ1-4|TRBV10-3
TGTGCCATCAGTGTTTGGAGGGATGAAAAACTGTTTTTT
CAISVWRDEKLFF
>15|-|-|TRBJ2-3|TRBV16
TGTGCCAGCAGCCAAGGGCAGGGGTCGTCAGATACGCAGTATTTT
CASSQGQGSSDTQYF
>12|-|-|TRBJ2-3|TRBV6-1
TGTGCCAGCACCGCAGGGGCAGATACGCAGTATTTT
CASTAGADTQYF
>13|-|-|TRBJ2-5|TRBV11-2
TGTGCCAGCAGCTTAACCACCCAAGAGACCCAGTACTTC
CASSLTTQETQYF
>18|-|-|TRBJ1-5|TRBV10-2
TGCGCCAGCAGTGAGTCGACCCGCTTCTTTTTTAGCAATCAGCCCCAGCATTTT
CASSESTRFFFSNQPQHF
>13|few|TRBD1|TRBJ1-1|TRBV4-3
TGCGCCAGCAGTACCGGACAGGGTGCTGAAGCTTTCTTT
CASSTGQGAEAFF
>15|-|-|TRBJ1-2|TRBV7-6
TGTGCCAGCAGCTCCCCAGGTGTAGGGGCCTATGGCTACACCTTC
CASSSPGVGAYGYTF
>14|-|-|TRBJ1-1|TRBV7-6
TGTGCCAGCAGCTCGGACAACCTGAACACTGAAGCTTTCTTT
CASSSDNLNTEAFF
>13|-|-|TRBJ2-2|TRBV11-2
TGTGCCAGCAGCCCCCCGAGCACCGGGGAGCTGTTTTTT
CASSPPSTGELFF
>13|-|TRBD1|TRBJ2-5|TRBV29-1
TGCAGCGTTGAGCCGACAGGGGGGGAGACCCAGTACTTC
CSVEPTGGETQYF
>12|-|-|TRBJ1-2|TRBV14
TGTGCCAGCAGCCAAGGACGGGACGGCTACACCTTC
CASSQGRDGYTF
>16|-|-|TRBJ2-7|TRBV14
TGTGCCAGCAGCCAAGAGGGTTCAGCAGGGGACTACGAGCAGTACTTC
CASSQEGSAGDYEQYF
>13|-|TRBD1|TRBJ2-3|TRBV4-3
TGCGCCAGCGCTCGGGACAGAGGAAATACGCAGTATTTT
CASARDRGNTQYF
>15|-|-|TRBJ2-7|TRBV9
TGTGCCAGCAGCGTAGCTGGACCGGGAGAATACGAGCAGTACTTC
CASSVAGPGEYEQYF
>15|-|TRBD1|TRBJ2-1|TRBV5-1
TGCGCCAGCAGCTTGGATCCAGGGGGCCCCAATGAGCAGTTCTTC
CASSLDPGGPNEQFF